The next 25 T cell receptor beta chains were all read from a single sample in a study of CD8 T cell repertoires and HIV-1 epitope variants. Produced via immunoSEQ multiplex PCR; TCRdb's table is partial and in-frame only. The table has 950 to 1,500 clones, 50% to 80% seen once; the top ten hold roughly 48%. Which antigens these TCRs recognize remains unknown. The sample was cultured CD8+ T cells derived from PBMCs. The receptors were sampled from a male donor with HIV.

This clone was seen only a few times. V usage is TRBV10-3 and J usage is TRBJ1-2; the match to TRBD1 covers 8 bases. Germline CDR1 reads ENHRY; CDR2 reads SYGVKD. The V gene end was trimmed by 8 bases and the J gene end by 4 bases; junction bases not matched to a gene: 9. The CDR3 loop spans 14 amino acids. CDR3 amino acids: CAIRSTGESYGYTF. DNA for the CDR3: TGTGCCATCCGTTCGACAGGGGAAAGCTATGGCTACACCTTC.

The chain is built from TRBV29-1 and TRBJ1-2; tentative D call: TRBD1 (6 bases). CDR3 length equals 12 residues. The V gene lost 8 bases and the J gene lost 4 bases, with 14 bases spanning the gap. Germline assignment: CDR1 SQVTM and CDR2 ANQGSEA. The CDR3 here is CSTTQGSYGYTF. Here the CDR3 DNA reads TGCAGCACGACTCAGGGGAGCTATGGCTACACCTTC. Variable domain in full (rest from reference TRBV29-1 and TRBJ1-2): SAVISQKPSRDICQRGTSLTIQCQVDSQVTMMFWYRQQPGQSLTLIATANQGSEATYESGFVIDKFPISRPNLTFSTLTVSNMSPEDSSIYLCSTTQGSYGYTFGSGTRLTVV.

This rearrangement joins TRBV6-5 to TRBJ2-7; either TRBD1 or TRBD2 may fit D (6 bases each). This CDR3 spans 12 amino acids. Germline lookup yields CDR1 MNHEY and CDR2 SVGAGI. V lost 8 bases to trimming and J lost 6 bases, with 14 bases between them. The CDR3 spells CASSIGGPEQYF. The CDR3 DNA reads TGTGCCAGCTCCATCGGGGGCCCCGAGCAGTACTTC.

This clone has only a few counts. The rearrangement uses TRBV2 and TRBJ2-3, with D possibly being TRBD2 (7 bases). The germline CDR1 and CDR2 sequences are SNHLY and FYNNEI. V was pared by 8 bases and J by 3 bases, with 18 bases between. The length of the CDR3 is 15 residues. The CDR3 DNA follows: TGTGCCAGCCGAATGGGAGGGGGTTGGACAGATACGCAGTATTTT. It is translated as CASRMGGGWTDTQYF.

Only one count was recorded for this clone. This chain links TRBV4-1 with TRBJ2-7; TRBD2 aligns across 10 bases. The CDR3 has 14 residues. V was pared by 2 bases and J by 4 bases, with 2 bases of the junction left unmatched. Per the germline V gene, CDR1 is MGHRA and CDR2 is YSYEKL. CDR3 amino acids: CASSQTLAGYEQYF. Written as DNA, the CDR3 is TGCGCCAGCAGCCAAACACTAGCGGGGTACGAGCAGTACTTC.

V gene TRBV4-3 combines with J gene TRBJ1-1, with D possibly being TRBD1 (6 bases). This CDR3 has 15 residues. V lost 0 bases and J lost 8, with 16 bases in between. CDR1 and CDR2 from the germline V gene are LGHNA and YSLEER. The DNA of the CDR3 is TGCGCCAGCAGCCAAGATAGGGGGGAATTAAGAGAAGCTTTCTTT. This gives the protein CASSQDRGELREAFF.

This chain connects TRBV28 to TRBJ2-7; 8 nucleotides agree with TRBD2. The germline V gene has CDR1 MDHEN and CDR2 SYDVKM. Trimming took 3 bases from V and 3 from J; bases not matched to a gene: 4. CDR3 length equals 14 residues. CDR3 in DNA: TGTGCCAGCAGTTTTGGTAGCGGGAACTACGAGCAGTACTTC. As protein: CASSFGSGNYEQYF.

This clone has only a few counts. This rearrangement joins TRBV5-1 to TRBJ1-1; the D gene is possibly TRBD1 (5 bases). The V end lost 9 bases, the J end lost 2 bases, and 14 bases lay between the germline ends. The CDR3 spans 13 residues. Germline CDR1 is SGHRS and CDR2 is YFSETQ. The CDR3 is CATSPGGNTEAFF. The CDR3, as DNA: TGCGCCACCTCACCTGGGGGTAACACTGAAGCTTTCTTT.

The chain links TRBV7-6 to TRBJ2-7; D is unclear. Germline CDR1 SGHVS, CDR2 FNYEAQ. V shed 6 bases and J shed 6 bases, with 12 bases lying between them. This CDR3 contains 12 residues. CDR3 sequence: CASRASESEQYF. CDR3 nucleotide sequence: TGTGCCAGCAGGGCGTCTGAGAGCGAGCAGTACTTC.

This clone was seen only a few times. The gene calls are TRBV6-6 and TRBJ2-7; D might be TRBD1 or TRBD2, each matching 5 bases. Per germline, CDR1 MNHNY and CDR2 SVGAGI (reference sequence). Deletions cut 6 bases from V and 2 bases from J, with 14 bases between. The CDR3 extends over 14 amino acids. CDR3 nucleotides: TGTGCCAGCAGCCCCGGGGCGATTACCTACGAGCAGTACTTC. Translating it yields CASSPGAITYEQYF.

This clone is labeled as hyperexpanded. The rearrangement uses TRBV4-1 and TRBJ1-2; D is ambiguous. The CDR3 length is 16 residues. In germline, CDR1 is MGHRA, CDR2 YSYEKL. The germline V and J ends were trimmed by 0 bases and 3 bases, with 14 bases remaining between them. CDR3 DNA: TGCGCCAGCAGCCAAGATCCCCCAGACTTGGACTATGGCTACACCTTC. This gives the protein CASSQDPPDLDYGYTF.

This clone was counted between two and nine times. CDR3 DNA sequence: TGTGCCAGCAGCTTAACCCGGGACTCCTCCTACGAGCAGTACTTC. Translated: CASSLTRDSSYEQYF. The V gene is TRBV7-2, the J gene TRBJ2-7, with a possible D match to TRBD2 (6 bases). This CDR3 has 15 amino acids. Trimming removed 2 bases from V and 0 bases from J, with 11 bases in between. Germline CDR1 reads SGHTA; CDR2 reads FQGNSA. Filled out from reference TRBV7-2 and TRBJ2-7, the complete variable domain reads GAGVSQSPSNKVTEKGKDVELRCDPISGHTALYWYRQSLGQGLEFLIYFQGNSAPDKSGLPSDRFSAERTGGSVSTLTIQRTQQEDSAVYLCASSLTRDSSYEQYFGPGTRLTVT.

CDR3 coding DNA: TGCGCCAGCAGTAGGGGGCGCGGGACGAACAGGGAGATCTACGAGCAGTACTTC. It is translated as CASSRGRGTNREIYEQYF. The chain uses TRBV10-2 and TRBJ2-7; D might be TRBD1 (7 bases). Trimming shortened V by 5 bases and J by 3 bases, and 26 bases separated the two germline ends. From germline, CDR1 is WSHSY and CDR2 SAAADI. The CDR3 sequence is 18 residues long.

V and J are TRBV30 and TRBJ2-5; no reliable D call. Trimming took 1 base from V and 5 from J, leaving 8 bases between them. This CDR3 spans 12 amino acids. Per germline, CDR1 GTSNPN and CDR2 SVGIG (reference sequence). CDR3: CAWSAVRETQYF. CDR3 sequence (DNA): TGTGCCTGGAGTGCGGTCCGGGAGACCCAGTACTTC.

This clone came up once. The CDR3 sequence: CASSLRDRATDTQYF. The CDR3 DNA is TGTGCCAGCAGCTTAAGGGACAGGGCCACAGATACGCAGTATTTT. The chain links TRBV13 to TRBJ2-3, with 9 nucleotides matching TRBD1. Trimming cost V 2 bases and J 2 bases; bases outside gene matches: 2. The CDR3 has 15 amino acids. Germline V gene data show CDR1 as PRHDT and CDR2 as FYEKMQ (reference sequence).

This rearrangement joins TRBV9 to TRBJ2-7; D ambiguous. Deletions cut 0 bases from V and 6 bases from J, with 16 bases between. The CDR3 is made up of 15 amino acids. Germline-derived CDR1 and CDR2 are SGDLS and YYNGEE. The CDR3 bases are TGTGCCAGCAGCGTAGATCCCTCTAGTTGGTCCGAGCAGTACTTC. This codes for CASSVDPSSWSEQYF.

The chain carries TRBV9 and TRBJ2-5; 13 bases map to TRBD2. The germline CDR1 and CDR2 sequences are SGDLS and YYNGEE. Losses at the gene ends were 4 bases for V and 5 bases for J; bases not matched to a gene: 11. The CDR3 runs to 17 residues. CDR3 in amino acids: CASSSRLAGGLEETQYF. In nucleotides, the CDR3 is TGTGCCAGCAGCTCCAGACTAGCGGGGGGATTAGAGGAGACCCAGTACTTC.

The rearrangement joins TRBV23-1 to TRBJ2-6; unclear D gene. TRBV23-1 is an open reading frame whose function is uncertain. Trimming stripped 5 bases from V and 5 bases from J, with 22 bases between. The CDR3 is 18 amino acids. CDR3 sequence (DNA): TGCGCCAGCAGTTTGGATGATACGCAACAAAGTCGGGCCAACGTCCTGACTTTC. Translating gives CASSLDDTQQSRANVLTF.

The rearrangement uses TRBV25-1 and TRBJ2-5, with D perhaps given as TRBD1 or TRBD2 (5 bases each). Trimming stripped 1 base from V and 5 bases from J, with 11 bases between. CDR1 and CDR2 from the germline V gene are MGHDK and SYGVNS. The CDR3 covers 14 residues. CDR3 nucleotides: TGTGCCAGCAGTGAATGGGGGACGAGGGAGACCCAGTACTTC. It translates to CASSEWGTRETQYF.

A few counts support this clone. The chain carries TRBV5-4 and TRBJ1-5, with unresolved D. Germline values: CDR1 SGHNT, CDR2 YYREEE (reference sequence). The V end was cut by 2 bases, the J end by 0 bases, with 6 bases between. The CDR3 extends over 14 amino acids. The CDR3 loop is CASSFSGSNQPQHF. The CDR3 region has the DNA TGTGCCAGCAGCTTTTCGGGTAGCAATCAGCCCCAGCATTTT.

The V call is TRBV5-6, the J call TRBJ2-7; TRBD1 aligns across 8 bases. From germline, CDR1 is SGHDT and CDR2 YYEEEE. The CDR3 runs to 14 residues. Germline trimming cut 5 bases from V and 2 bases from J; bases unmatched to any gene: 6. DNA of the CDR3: TGTGCCAGCAGGAGCCGGGACAGGACCTACGAGCAGTACTTC. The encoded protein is CASRSRDRTYEQYF.

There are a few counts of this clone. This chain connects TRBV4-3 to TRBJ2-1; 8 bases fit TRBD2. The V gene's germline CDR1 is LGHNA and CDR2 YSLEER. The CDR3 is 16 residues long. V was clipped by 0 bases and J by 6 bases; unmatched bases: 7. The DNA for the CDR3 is TGCGCCAGCAGCCAAGACCCAGCGGGGGCCTCCAATGAGCAGTTCTTC. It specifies CASSQDPAGASNEQFF.

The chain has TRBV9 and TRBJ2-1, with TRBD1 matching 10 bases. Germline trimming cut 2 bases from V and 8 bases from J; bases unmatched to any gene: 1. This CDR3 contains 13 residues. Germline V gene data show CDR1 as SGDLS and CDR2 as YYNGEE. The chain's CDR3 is CASSVGTGDEQFF. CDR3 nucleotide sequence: TGTGCCAGCAGCGTCGGGACAGGGGATGAGCAGTTCTTC.

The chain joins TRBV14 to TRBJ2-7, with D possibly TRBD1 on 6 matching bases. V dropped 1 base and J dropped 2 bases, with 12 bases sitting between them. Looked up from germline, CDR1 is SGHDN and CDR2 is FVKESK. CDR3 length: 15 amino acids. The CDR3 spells CASSQATTGTYEQYF. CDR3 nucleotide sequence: TGTGCCAGCAGCCAAGCGACCACAGGGACCTACGAGCAGTACTTC.

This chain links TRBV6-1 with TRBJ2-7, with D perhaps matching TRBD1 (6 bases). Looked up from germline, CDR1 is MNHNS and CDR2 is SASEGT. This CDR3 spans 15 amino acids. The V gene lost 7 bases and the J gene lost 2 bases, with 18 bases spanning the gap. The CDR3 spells CASTTQETGAYEQYF. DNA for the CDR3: TGTGCCAGCACCACTCAGGAGACAGGAGCCTACGAGCAGTACTTC.